Each of the 13 T cell receptor beta chains below was sequenced from the same sample in a study of CD8 T cells in Susac syndrome. cDNA came from approximately 0.5 to 1 ug RNA primed by random hexamers. TCRdb processed the immunoSEQ multiplex PCR reads anew with MiXCR; each CDR3 protein has one entry. The sample contains about 190,000 distinct CDR3 sequences, 85% to 95% of which appear only once. The sample comprised CD4+ T cells from PBMCs. The source is a human donor in good health.

CDR3 nucleotide sequence: TGTGCCAGCAGTTTCCAGGGGCGAAGGTCACCCCTCCACTTT. It encodes CASSFQGRRSPLHF. The chain couples TRBV12-3 or TRBV12-4 to TRBJ1-6, with D perhaps matching TRBD1 (6 bases). The V and J ends lost 3 bases and 10 bases respectively, with 13 bases between them. The CDR3 is made up of 14 amino acids.

This sequence joins TRBV30 and TRBJ2-5; D remains unclear. CDR1 is GTSNPN and CDR2 is SVGIG in the germline V gene (reference sequence). The CDR3 consists of 13 residues. Trimming took 2 bases from V and 2 from J, leaving 9 bases between them. The CDR3 DNA sequence: TGTGCCTGGAGTAGGCAGCGACAAGAGACCCAGTACTTC. Amino acid sequence: CAWSRQRQETQYF.

This rearrangement joins TRBV29-1 to TRBJ2-1; 9 bases match TRBD2. V trimming: 6 bases; J trimming: 6 bases; junction bases outside the gene matches: 6. There are 13 residues in the CDR3. Germline V gene lookup returns CDR1 SQVTM and CDR2 ANQGSEA. In DNA form, the CDR3 reads TGCAGCGTACGTCGCGGGAGGGCCAATGAGCAGTTCTTC. It translates to CSVRRGRANEQFF.

The V and J genes are TRBV3-1 and TRBJ1-5, with D perhaps matching TRBD1 (6 bases). CDR1 is LGHDT and CDR2 is YNNKEL in the germline V gene (reference sequence). The V end was cut by 5 bases, the J end by 3 bases, with 17 bases between. This CDR3 is built from 16 residues. CDR3 protein: CASSSTSQGYNQPQHF. The CDR3 DNA sequence: TGTGCCAGCAGCTCGACTTCGCAGGGGTACAATCAGCCCCAGCATTTT.

This CDR3 reads CASNLQGNTEAFF. The CDR3 coding sequence is TGTGCCAGCAATCTCCAGGGGAACACTGAAGCTTTCTTT. The chain carries TRBV6-5 and TRBJ1-1, with a possible D match to TRBD1 (5 bases). Germline lookup yields CDR1 MNHEY and CDR2 SVGAGI. Between the trimmed V and J ends, which lost 7 bases and 1 base, there was a span of 10 bases. This CDR3 contains 13 residues.

In its sample, this clonotype was seen once. The chain combines TRBV27 with TRBJ1-5; D is unclear. V gave up 6 bases and J gave up 6 bases, with 9 bases separating them. The germline V gene has CDR1 MNHEY and CDR2 SMNVEV (reference sequence). CDR3 length: 12 residues. The CDR3 sequence is CASSRWGQPQHF. CDR3 coding DNA: TGTGCCAGCAGCCGATGGGGTCAGCCCCAGCATTTT.

V gene TRBV11-2 combines with J gene TRBJ2-1; 7 nucleotides agree with TRBD2. The V gene's germline CDR1 is SGHAT and CDR2 FQNNGV. The CDR3 consists of 16 residues. After removal of 2 bases from V and 8 bases from J, the junction contained 12 bases not matched to a gene. The CDR3 spells CASSLSLSTSADEQFF. The CDR3, as DNA: TGTGCCAGCAGCTTATCTCTTAGCACTAGCGCGGATGAGCAGTTCTTC.

CDR3 DNA sequence: TGTGCCAGCAGTTTAGGGACTAGCGGGGCTTACTCCTACAATGAGCAGTTCTTC. It encodes CASSLGTSGAYSYNEQFF. The V and J genes are TRBV27 and TRBJ2-1; 13 nucleotides line up with TRBD2. The CDR3 has 18 amino acids. Losses at the gene ends were 2 bases for V and 0 bases for J; bases not matched to a gene: 4. Germline CDR1 MNHEY, CDR2 SMNVEV (reference sequence).

The V gene is TRBV5-1, the J gene TRBJ2-1; a weak D match, TRBD2 (6 bases). Between the trimmed V and J ends, which lost 3 bases and 13 bases, there was a span of 17 bases. The CDR3 consists of 13 residues. Germline CDR1 SGHRS, CDR2 YFSETQ. The DNA of the CDR3 is TGCGCCAGCAGCTCCGGGCCGACTAGGCGACAGTTCTTC. This sequence encodes CASSSGPTRRQFF. Based on the CDR3 plus reference TRBV5-1 and TRBJ2-1, the full variable domain is KAGVTQTPRYLIKTRGQQVTLSCSPISGHRSVSWYQQTPGQGLQFLFEYFSETQRNKGNFPGRFSGRQFSNSRSEMNVSTLELGDSALYLCASSSGPTRRQFFGPGTRLTVL.

CDR3 sequence (DNA): TGTGCCAGCAGCTTAAGGGGGCTGAACACTGAAGCTTTCTTT. Protein: CASSLRGLNTEAFF. The V gene is TRBV11-2, the J gene TRBJ1-1; 7 bases line up with TRBD1. Germline CDR1 SGHAT, CDR2 FQNNGV. The CDR3 contains 14 residues. With 2 bases clipped from V and 0 bases from J, the junction kept 0 bases outside the gene matches.

The genes are TRBV5-4 and TRBJ2-7; D gene unclear. CDR3 size: 13 residues. Per the germline V gene, CDR1 is SGHNT and CDR2 is YYREEE (reference sequence). V lost 0 bases and J lost 2, with 6 bases in between. The CDR3 region is CASSLEATYEQYF. The CDR3 coding sequence is TGTGCCAGCAGCTTGGAGGCGACCTACGAGCAGTACTTC.

The chain has TRBV18 and TRBJ1-5; D uncertain. Germline values: CDR1 KGHSH, CDR2 LQKENI. The CDR3 extends over 17 amino acids. The V end lost 3 bases, the J end lost 2 bases, and 17 bases lay between the germline ends. The CDR3 sequence: CASSPTQLVQRNQPQHF. DNA for the CDR3: TGTGCCAGCTCACCGACACAATTGGTACAGCGCAATCAGCCCCAGCATTTT.

The chain combines TRBV15 with TRBJ1-2; D is unclear. V was cut by 1 base and J by 6 bases, with 24 bases left in between. This CDR3 comprises 18 residues. CDR1 is LNHNV, CDR2 YYDKDF, per germline (reference sequence). The CDR3 DNA is TGTGCCACCAGCAGAGTACCCGGTGGGGTTGTCAATACTGATGGCTACACCTTC. This gives the protein CATSRVPGGVVNTDGYTF.